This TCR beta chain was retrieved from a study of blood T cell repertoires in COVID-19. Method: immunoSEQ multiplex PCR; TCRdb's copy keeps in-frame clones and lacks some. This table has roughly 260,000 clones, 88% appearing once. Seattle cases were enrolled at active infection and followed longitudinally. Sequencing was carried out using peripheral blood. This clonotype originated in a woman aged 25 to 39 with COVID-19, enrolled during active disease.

In DNA form, the CDR3 reads TGCGCCAGCAGCCCAGGGGCAGGGTGGAGCGCTGAAGCTTTCTTT. Translated: CASSPGAGWSAEAFF. The chain uses TRBV5-1 and TRBJ1-1; tentative D call: TRBD1 (6 bases). The CDR3 loop spans 15 amino acids. The ends were cut back, 4 bases at V and 6 bases at J, with 19 bases in the middle. Germline lookup yields CDR1 SGHRS and CDR2 YFSETQ.